These T cell receptor beta chains were read from a single sample in a study of cytomegalovirus exposure and HLA in healthy donors. Generated by immunoSEQ multiplex PCR, the TCRdb table keeps only in-frame clones and is missing some. Altogether around 150,000 clones are present, about 79% being singletons, with the ten largest covering around 4.3%. Sequencing was carried out using PBMCs. The receptors were sampled from a man aged 35 to 55 in good health and CMV-seropositive. Both conserved end residues are part of each CDR3. A D gene is named only where the DNA matches it firmly. The size field is filled for only some rows; it gives once, few, many or a size class.

size	J	length	V	D	DNA	CDR3
-	TRBJ2-7	14	TRBV6-5	-	TGTGCCAGCAGTGTGAGAGGATCTCTTTACGAGCAGTACTTC	CASSVRGSLYEQYF
-	TRBJ2-1	15	TRBV11-3	TRBD2	TGTGCCAGCAGCTTAGGGCTAGCGGGAGTGGGTGAGCAGTTCTTC	CASSLGLAGVGEQFF
-	TRBJ2-1	17	TRBV7-3	-	TGTGCCAGCAGCTTTTCCGGGACACCAGGCTCCTACAATGAGCAGTTCTTC	CASSFSGTPGSYNEQFF
-	TRBJ1-2	17	TRBV18	-	TGTGCCAGCTCCCTCAGTCCGGACAGCTTACTTAACTATGGCTACACCTTC	CASSLSPDSLLNYGYTF
-	TRBJ2-5	14	TRBV9	-	TGTGCCAGCAGCGTAGATGGCAGACAAGAGACCCAGTACTTC	CASSVDGRQETQYF
-	TRBJ2-7	14	TRBV5-6	TRBD1	TGTGCCAGCAGCTGGCCGACAGGGACCTACGAGCAGTACTTC	CASSWPTGTYEQYF
few	TRBJ2-2	17	TRBV12-5	TRBD1	TGTGCTAGTGGTTTGGGAGAGGGGGCCGCGAACACCGGGGAGCTGTTTTTT	CASGLGEGAANTGELFF
-	TRBJ1-1	12	TRBV27	-	TGTGCCAGCAGCACAGACGACGGTCAAGCTTTCTTT	CASSTDDGQAFF
few	TRBJ2-1	13	TRBV15	TRBD2	TGTGCCACGGGTAGCGGGAGTGGATATGAGCAGTTCTTC	CATGSGSGYEQFF
-	TRBJ2-5	15	TRBV9	TRBD2	TGTGCCAGCAGCGTAGCCGGGACTAGGAGGGAGACCCAGTACTTC	CASSVAGTRRETQYF
-	TRBJ1-6	15	TRBV5-4	TRBD1	TGTGCCAGCAGCTCCGACAGGGGAGGTAATTCACCCCTCCACTTT	CASSSDRGGNSPLHF
-	TRBJ2-1	15	TRBV7-9	TRBD1	TGTGCCAGCAGCGGCCCGGGACAGGGGGCCTATGAGCAGTTCTTC	CASSGPGQGAYEQFF
-	TRBJ2-1	13	TRBV7-7	-	TGTGCCAGCAGCTTAGTCCTATCCAATGAGCAGTTCTTC	CASSLVLSNEQFF
-	TRBJ2-5	17	TRBV19	TRBD2	TGTGCCAGTAGTGACAATCCGGGACTAGCGGGGGTTGAGACCCAGTACTTC	CASSDNPGLAGVETQYF
-	TRBJ2-5	15	TRBV18	TRBD2	TGTGCCAGCTCACCACCTAGCGGGAATGGGGAGACCCAGTACTTC	CASSPPSGNGETQYF
-	TRBJ2-2	13	TRBV6-1	-	TGTGCCAGCACTTACAGGACAGCCGGGGAGCTGTTTTTT	CASTYRTAGELFF
-	TRBJ2-7	15	TRBV19	-	TGTGCCAGTAGTATGTGGGACTCTGGTTCTGAGGAGCAGTACTTC	CASSMWDSGSEEQYF
-	TRBJ1-5	16	TRBV27	-	TGTGCCAGCAGTCCGATCGCGGAACAGGGTGGACAGCCCCAGCATTTT	CASSPIAEQGGQPQHF
-	TRBJ1-4	15	TRBV5-1	-	TGCGCCAGCAGCCGTCCGGACGGGGCTAATGAAAAACTGTTTTTT	CASSRPDGANEKLFF
-	TRBJ2-1	17	TRBV4-3	-	TGCGCCAGCAGCCAAGATCGGTGGGGGGGCCTGAGGAATGAGCAGTTCTTC	CASSQDRWGGLRNEQFF
-	TRBJ2-7	10	TRBV10-1	-	TGCGCCAGCCTCTCCTACGAGCAGTACTTC	CASLSYEQYF
-	TRBJ2-1	15	TRBV6-5	TRBD2	TGTGCCAGCAAAAAAAGCGGGGGTTCCTACAATGAGCAGTTCTTC	CASKKSGGSYNEQFF
-	TRBJ2-1	15	TRBV9	-	TGTGCCAGCAGCCCCCGAAGTCTAGACGGTGGTGAGCAGTTCTTC	CASSPRSLDGGEQFF
-	TRBJ2-6	14	TRBV18	-	TGTGCCAGCTCACAAAACCAGGGGGCCAACGTCCTGACTTTC	CASSQNQGANVLTF
few	TRBJ1-1	12	TRBV19	-	TGTGCCAGTAGTCTCACAGGGATTGAAGCTTTCTTT	CASSLTGIEAFF
once	TRBJ2-4	13	TRBV10-1	-	TGCGCCAGCAGTGAGTGGGGAGGGGGGATTCAGTACTTC	CASSEWGGGIQYF
few	TRBJ2-7	15	TRBV7-8	TRBD2	TGTGCCAGCAGCCCGGGACTAGCGGAAAACTACGAGCAGTACTTC	CASSPGLAENYEQYF
-	TRBJ2-7	15	TRBV5-1	-	TGCGCCAGCAGCTTGGGCGGGCTTAGCTCCTACGAGCAGTACTTC	CASSLGGLSSYEQYF
-	TRBJ2-7	13	TRBV19	-	TGTGCCAGTAGTATAGGGACTGACTACGAGCAGTACTTC	CASSIGTDYEQYF
-	TRBJ1-1	14	TRBV6-6	TRBD1	TGTGCCAGCAGCGGACAGGGGTTGAACACTGAAGCTTTCTTT	CASSGQGLNTEAFF
-	TRBJ2-7	14	TRBV5-1	TRBD2	TGCGCCAGCAGCTTAGCGAGCGGGAGCTACGAGCAGTACTTC	CASSLASGSYEQYF
-	TRBJ1-4	15	TRBV7-2	TRBD1	TGTGCCAGCACCGCCGGCGGGACAGGGGTTTCAAAACTGTTTTTT	CASTAGGTGVSKLFF
-	TRBJ2-1	15	TRBV11-2	TRBD2	TGTGCCAGCAGTTATCGGACTAGCGGCTACAATGAGCAGTTCTTC	CASSYRTSGYNEQFF
-	TRBJ1-5	12	TRBV29-1	-	TGCAGCGCGGGACATAGGAATCAGCCCCAGCATTTT	CSAGHRNQPQHF
-	TRBJ2-1	15	TRBV14	-	TGTGCCAGCAGCCAAGGGCCAGTCTCCTACAATGAGCAGTTCTTC	CASSQGPVSYNEQFF
once	TRBJ1-1	15	TRBV7-9	-	TGTGCCAGCAGCTTAGCGAACAGGCCGAACACTGAAGCTTTCTTT	CASSLANRPNTEAFF
-	TRBJ2-5	16	TRBV10-2	TRBD1	TGCGCCAGCAGTGTGACAGGGGGTTGGGGCCAAGAGACCCAGTACTTC	CASSVTGGWGQETQYF
-	TRBJ2-7	14	TRBV5-1	-	TGCGCCAGCAGCTTGAGAGGTCAGAACTACGAGCAGTACTTC	CASSLRGQNYEQYF
once	TRBJ2-1	14	TRBV7-9	TRBD1	TGTGCCAGCAGCAGACAGGGGACCTACAATGAGCAGTTCTTC	CASSRQGTYNEQFF
-	TRBJ2-5	16	TRBV9	TRBD2	TGTGCCAGCAGCGTAGCGGCGGGGGGGCCGTTAGAGACCCAGTACTTC	CASSVAAGGPLETQYF
-	TRBJ1-4	14	TRBV5-6	-	TGTGCCAGCAGCCTGGACGGTGATAATGAAAAACTGTTTTTT	CASSLDGDNEKLFF
-	TRBJ1-3	14	TRBV5-1	TRBD1	TGCGCCAGCAGCAGGGACAGCTCTGGAAACACCATATATTTT	CASSRDSSGNTIYF
-	TRBJ2-3	14	TRBV9	-	TGTGCCAGCAGCAAAAGGCAGGGGAGAGATACGCAGTATTTT	CASSKRQGRDTQYF
-	TRBJ1-5	14	TRBV4-2	TRBD1	TGTGCCAGCAGCCCTATTAACAGGGGACAGCCCCAGCATTTT	CASSPINRGQPQHF
-	TRBJ1-1	15	TRBV27	-	TGTGCCAGCAGTTTTAGAAGAGTAGAGGACACTGAAGCTTTCTTT	CASSFRRVEDTEAFF
-	TRBJ2-3	14	TRBV18	-	TGTGCCAGCTCACCATTAATTTCCACAGATACGCAGTATTTT	CASSPLISTDTQYF
once	TRBJ1-1	12	TRBV21-1	-	TGTGCCAGCGGCCCCCGAGGACAGGAAGCTTTCTTT	CASGPRGQEAFF